This T cell receptor (beta chain) was recovered during a study of blood T cell repertoires in COVID-19. The overall study: Acute and convalescent COVID-19 specimens originated in the United States, Italy and Spain.

This clone was found a few times. The CDR3 totals 14 residues. Trimming at V came to 7 bases and at J to 2 bases, leaving 7 bases not matched to a gene. CDR1 and CDR2 (germline): LNHDA, SQIVND (reference sequence). In the authors' methods: Estimation of nucleated cell counts was performed using reference gene primer amplification. Some clones are missing from TCRdb's copy, which holds only in-frame ones; the method was immunoSEQ multiplex PCR. V, J and clone size are those of that table, while D and trimming were read from the DNA. The sample shows about 250,000 clones, approximately 90% of them seen only once.

The sequencing input was PBMCs or T cells enriched from blood (not recorded which). The J gene is TRBJ1-1, the V gene TRBV19, with TRBD1 matching over 7 bases. The origin of this receptor is a woman aged 30 to 39 with acute COVID-19. CDR3 loop: CASTPRGVNTEAFF. CDR3 sequence (DNA): TGTGCCAGTACCCCCAGGGGGGTAAACACTGAAGCTTTCTTT.